The next 24 T cell receptor beta chains were all read from a single sample in a study of PD-1 blockade in classical Hodgkin lymphoma. The assay was immunoSEQ multiplex PCR, and TCRdb's table has in-frame clones only and misses some. The sample records roughly 23,000 clones, roughly 87% being singletons. Regarding time point: newly diagnosed, previously untreated cHL patient sample. Magnetic negative selection served to purify CD4+ T cells out of PBMCs that had been thawed. Sequenced: CD4+ T cells from blood. The origin of the receptors is a human donor with classical Hodgkin lymphoma.

This chain uses TRBV30 with TRBJ2-7; D remains unclear. V was trimmed by 2 bases and J by 3 bases, leaving 11 bases between them. Germline V gives CDR1 GTSNPN, CDR2 SVGIG (reference sequence). The CDR3 contains 13 residues. The CDR3: CAWSNGPSYEQYF. CDR3 nucleotide sequence: TGTGCCTGGAGTAATGGACCGAGCTACGAGCAGTACTTC.

V is TRBV6-1 and J is TRBJ2-2; no reliable D call. The CDR3 consists of 17 residues. Trimming shortened V by 4 bases and J by 1 base, and 16 bases separated the two germline ends. Germline loops: CDR1 MNHNS, CDR2 SASEGT. As DNA, the CDR3 is TGTGCCAGCAGTGGATTCGTCTCTACAGTGAACACCGGGGAGCTGTTTTTT. Residues: CASSGFVSTVNTGELFF.

This rearrangement joins TRBV2 to TRBJ1-4, with 7 positions matching TRBD1. The CDR3 runs 16 residues. V lost 6 bases, J lost 6 bases, and 13 bases stayed unmatched. CDR1 is SNHLY, CDR2 FYNNEI, per germline. The CDR3 DNA is TGTGCCAGCAGAGGAACAGGGAGGCAGGGGGATGAAAAACTGTTTTTT. Amino acids: CASRGTGRQGDEKLFF.

V gene TRBV5-6 combines with J gene TRBJ2-5; D gene uncertain. The CDR3 consists of 12 residues. Germline V CDR1 and CDR2: SGHDT, YYEEEE. V lost 5 bases to trimming and J lost 1 base, with 6 bases between them. Here the CDR3 DNA reads TGTGCCAGCAGAAAAGTCCAAGAGACCCAGTACTTC. Protein product: CASRKVQETQYF.

As DNA, the CDR3 is TGTGCCAGCAGCCCCAGCGGGGGAGAGACCCAGTACTTC. It specifies CASSPSGGETQYF. The chain joins TRBV7-1 to TRBJ2-5; 8 bases are shared with TRBD2. TRBV7-1 carries the ORF label, with uncertain function. This CDR3 comprises 13 residues. V lost 5 bases, J lost 4 bases, and 3 bases stayed unmatched.

J is TRBJ2-3 and V is TRBV4-3; possible D gene TRBD1, 6 bases. V was trimmed by 0 bases and J by 4 bases, leaving 17 bases between them. Germline V gene data show CDR1 as LGHNA and CDR2 as YSLEER. This CDR3 spans 17 amino acids. The CDR3 is CASSQDLGQGIPDTQYF. The DNA for the CDR3 is TGCGCCAGCAGCCAAGATCTGGGGCAGGGGATCCCAGATACGCAGTATTTT.

This clone was observed a few times. The gene calls are TRBV2 and TRBJ1-5; D is possibly TRBD1 (5 bases). V lost 2 bases and J 4 bases, leaving 6 bases between the germline ends. Germline V gene lookup returns CDR1 SNHLY and CDR2 FYNNEI. The CDR3 is made up of 13 amino acids. Written as DNA, the CDR3 is TGTGCCAGCAGTGAACACAGGAATCAGCCCCAGCATTTT. The encoded protein is CASSEHRNQPQHF.

V usage is TRBV11-3 and J usage is TRBJ2-3; 9 bases fit TRBD2. Germline CDR1 is SGHNT and CDR2 is YENEEA. This CDR3 has 19 residues. Trimming cost V 5 bases and J 5 bases; bases outside gene matches: 20. CDR3: CASSGSPGLALGSQDTQYF. For the CDR3, the DNA is TGTGCCAGCAGCGGTAGTCCCGGACTAGCGTTAGGGAGTCAAGATACGCAGTATTTT.

The chain recombines TRBV6-5 with TRBJ1-1; the D gene is possibly TRBD1 (6 bases). Trimming removed 5 bases from V and 1 base from J, with 14 bases in between. The CDR3 contains 15 residues. Germline V lookup: CDR1 MNHEY, CDR2 SVGAGI. In DNA form, the CDR3 reads TGTGCCAGCAGTAGAAAACAGGGTGCGAACACTGAAGCTTTCTTT. Amino acid sequence: CASSRKQGANTEAFF.

The chain recombines TRBV25-1 with TRBJ1-1; no firm D call. Germline CDR1 and CDR2: MGHDK and SYGVNS. This CDR3 comprises 13 residues. V shed 3 bases and J shed 4 bases, with 9 bases lying between them. Here the CDR3 reads CASSDPGGTEAFF. In DNA form, the CDR3 reads TGTGCCAGCAGTGACCCCGGCGGCACTGAAGCTTTCTTT.

The rearrangement uses TRBV6-5 and TRBJ2-7; weak D call: TRBD1 (5 bases). The CDR3 is 12 amino acids. CDR1 MNHEY and CDR2 SVGAGI come from the germline V gene. The V gene lost 7 bases and the J gene lost 2 bases, with 9 bases spanning the gap. The CDR3 here is CASNRLPYEQYF. CDR3 nucleotide sequence: TGTGCCAGCAACAGGCTCCCCTACGAGCAGTACTTC.

The CDR3 DNA follows: TGCAGTGCCCCATTTTATGGCTACACCTTC. Translation gives CSAPFYGYTF. The chain couples TRBV20-1 to TRBJ1-2; no reliable D call. Trimming cost V 6 bases and J 5 bases, with 7 bases left between them. Germline-derived CDR1 and CDR2 are DFQATT and SNEGSKA (reference sequence). This CDR3 has 10 amino acids.

The rearrangement links TRBV2 to TRBJ2-5; 7 bases map to TRBD1. Germline CDR1 SNHLY, CDR2 FYNNEI. This CDR3 is 14 amino acids long. V shed 5 bases and J 2 bases; nucleotides not matched to a gene: 5. The chain's CDR3 is CASSRQGEQETQYF. The DNA for the CDR3 is TGTGCCAGCAGTAGACAGGGCGAGCAAGAGACCCAGTACTTC.

This sequence joins TRBV11-2 and TRBJ1-1; 7 positions match TRBD1. The CDR3 extends over 16 amino acids. CDR1 and CDR2 from the germline V gene are SGHAT and FQNNGV. The V gene end was trimmed by 2 bases and the J gene end by 0 bases; junction bases not matched to a gene: 6. The chain's CDR3 is CASSLYGGGMNTEAFF. The CDR3, as DNA: TGTGCCAGCAGCTTATATGGAGGGGGCATGAACACTGAAGCTTTCTTT. Drawing the rest from reference TRBV11-2 and TRBJ1-1, the complete variable domain is EAGVAQSPRYKIIEKRQSVAFWCNPISGHATLYWYQQILGQGPKLLIQFQNNGVVDDSQLPKDRFSAERLKGVDSTLKIQPAKLEDSAVYLCASSLYGGGMNTEAFFGQGTRLTVV.

The rearrangement uses TRBV7-9 and TRBJ2-3; D is unclear. The ends were cut back, 3 bases at V and 5 bases at J, with 3 bases in the middle. This CDR3 spans 11 amino acids. Germline loops: CDR1 SEHNR, CDR2 FQNEAQ (reference sequence). The CDR3 DNA is TGTGCCAGCAGCTTCGGAGATACGCAGTATTTT. This sequence encodes CASSFGDTQYF.

The chain employs TRBV30 and TRBJ1-3; no clear D. Looked up from germline, CDR1 is GTSNPN and CDR2 is SVGIG (reference sequence). Trimming stripped 3 bases from V and 6 bases from J, with 9 bases between. CDR3 length equals 12 residues. In DNA, the CDR3 is TGTGCCTGGAGCAAAATACAAAACACCATATATTTT. Translating it yields CAWSKIQNTIYF.

The V call is TRBV9, the J call TRBJ2-4; maybe TRBD1 (6 bases). The V end lost 0 bases, the J end lost 9 bases, and 16 bases lay between the germline ends. Germline-derived CDR1 and CDR2 are SGDLS and YYNGEE. This CDR3 spans 15 amino acids. This CDR3 reads CASSVGGTAQGIQYF. CDR3 in DNA: TGTGCCAGCAGCGTAGGTGGGACGGCACAGGGCATTCAGTACTTC.

V and J are TRBV6-5 and TRBJ1-5, with D uncertain. The CDR3 is 16 amino acids. The V gene's germline CDR1 is MNHEY and CDR2 SVGAGI. V lost 0 bases and J lost 0, with 9 bases in between. CDR3 DNA: TGTGCCAGCAGTTACTCGAGGGCACTTAGCAATCAGCCCCAGCATTTT. It codes for CASSYSRALSNQPQHF.

V usage is TRBV29-1 and J usage is TRBJ1-1; 7 positions match TRBD1. This CDR3 comprises 15 residues. The V segment lost 3 bases and the J segment 1 base; nucleotides outside the gene matches: 8. Germline CDR1 is SQVTM and CDR2 is ANQGSEA. The CDR3 region is CSVEPTGLGNTEAFF. CDR3 DNA sequence: TGCAGCGTTGAGCCGACAGGGCTGGGGAACACTGAAGCTTTCTTT.

This clone turned up a few times. The chain has TRBV18 and TRBJ1-2; D is undetermined. V was shortened by 5 bases and J by 5 bases, with 15 bases between the two germline ends. The germline V gene has CDR1 KGHSH and CDR2 LQKENI. The CDR3 has 14 amino acids. This CDR3 reads CASSTANPRYGYTF. For the CDR3, the DNA is TGTGCCAGCTCAACGGCGAACCCAAGATATGGCTACACCTTC.

The chain joins TRBV5-1 to TRBJ1-4, with 7 nucleotides matching TRBD1. The V and J ends lost 0 bases and 8 bases, in that order; junction bases with no gene match: 4. Germline values: CDR1 SGHRS, CDR2 YFSETQ. The CDR3 totals 14 residues. CDR3 DNA sequence: TGCGCCAGCAGCTTGGCAGGGGGTGGAGAAAAACTGTTTTTT. Translating it yields CASSLAGGGEKLFF.

The V and J genes are TRBV4-2 and TRBJ2-1; TRBD2 agrees at 14 bases. The V gene's germline CDR1 is LGHNA and CDR2 YNFKEQ. This CDR3 contains 18 residues. V lost 2 bases to trimming and J lost 4 bases; unmatched junction nucleotides: 7. CDR3 bases: TGTGCCAGCAGCCAACGACTAGCGGGGGGGCCTTTTTACAATGAGCAGTTCTTC. This gives the protein CASSQRLAGGPFYNEQFF.

The V call is TRBV4-3, the J call TRBJ2-3; maybe TRBD2 (6 bases). The V and J ends lost 1 base and 5 bases respectively, with 13 bases between them. CDR1 is LGHNA and CDR2 is YSLEER in the germline V gene. There are 15 residues in the CDR3. This CDR3 reads CASSQGMRGGDTQYF. The CDR3 nucleotides read TGCGCCAGCAGCCAAGGGATGAGGGGAGGAGATACGCAGTATTTT.

V is TRBV11-2 and J is TRBJ1-3; D is possibly TRBD1 (5 bases). CDR3 length: 15 residues. Germline V gives CDR1 SGHAT, CDR2 FQNNGV. Trimming shortened V by 6 bases and J by 4 bases, and 16 bases separated the two germline ends. The CDR3 reads CASSLDRRLGNTIYF. The DNA for the CDR3 is TGTGCCAGCAGTCTAGACAGACGACTCGGAAACACCATATATTTT.